The TCR beta chain under discussion was sequenced for a study of T-cell reconstitution after alpha-beta-depleted transplantation in children. Study-wide results and caveats: After transplant, at about two months, alpha-beta T cells were reportedly derived from several hundred expanded graft clones. Surviving recipient cells, namely T cells and thymic progenitors, were the source of high day-60 TCRbeta diversity in some patients. Fresh T-cell production supplied most of the T-cell counts and diversity seen one year after transplant.

On this clonotype itself: Its antigen is not identified.

Preparing the TCRbeta library involved the use of unique molecular identifiers. TCRdb reanalysed the PCR reads using MiXCR and keeps one entry per CDR3 protein. There are over 400,000 distinct CDR3 sequences in the sample; roughly two fifths occur only once, and about 30% lies in the top ten. Germline V gene lookup returns CDR1 LGHNA and CDR2 YNFKEQ. The V and J ends lost 4 bases and 6 bases, in that order; junction bases with no gene match: 9. CDR3 length: 17 residues. The TCR originated in a girl aged 2-9 years with aplastic anemia, due to receive a stem cell transplant. The V gene is TRBV4-2, the J gene TRBJ2-2; 12 nucleotides agree with TRBD2. Sequencing used PBMCs, obtained before TCRalphabeta/CD19-depleted stem cell transplant. The CDR3 DNA reads TGTGCCAGCAGCCCCGCCCCTAGCGGGAGGGCCCCCGGGGAGCTGTTTTTT. Translating it yields CASSPAPSGRAPGELFF.